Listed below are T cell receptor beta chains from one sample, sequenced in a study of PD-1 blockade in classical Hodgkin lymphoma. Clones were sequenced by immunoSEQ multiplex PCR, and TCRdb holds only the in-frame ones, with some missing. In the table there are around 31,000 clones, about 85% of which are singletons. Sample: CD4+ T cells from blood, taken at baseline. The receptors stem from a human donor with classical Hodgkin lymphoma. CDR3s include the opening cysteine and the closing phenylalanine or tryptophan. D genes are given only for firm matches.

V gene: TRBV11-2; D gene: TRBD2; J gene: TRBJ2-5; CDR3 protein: CASGSAGAETQYF; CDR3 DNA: TGTGCCAGCGGATCGGCGGGAGCTGAGACCCAGTACTTC
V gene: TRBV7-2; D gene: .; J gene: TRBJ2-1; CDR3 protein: CASSLAGSSYNEQFF; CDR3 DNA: TGTGCCAGCAGCTTAGCCGGGAGTTCCTACAATGAGCAGTTCTTC
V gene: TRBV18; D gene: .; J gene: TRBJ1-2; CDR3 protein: CASSPQELFVGYTF; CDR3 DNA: TGTGCCAGCTCACCACAGGAGCTATTTGTCGGCTACACCTTC
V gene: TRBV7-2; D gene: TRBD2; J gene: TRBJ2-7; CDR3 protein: CASSQSGRARYEQYF; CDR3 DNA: TGTGCCAGCAGCCAGAGCGGGAGGGCCAGATACGAGCAGTACTTC
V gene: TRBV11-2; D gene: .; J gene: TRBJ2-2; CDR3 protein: CASSLVGGTNTGELFF; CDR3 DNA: TGTGCCAGCAGCTTAGTGGGCGGGACGAACACCGGGGAGCTGTTTTTT
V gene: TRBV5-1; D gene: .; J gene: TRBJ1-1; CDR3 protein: CASSLTAGVKAFF; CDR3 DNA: TGCGCCAGCAGCTTGACGGCAGGGGTTAAAGCTTTCTTT
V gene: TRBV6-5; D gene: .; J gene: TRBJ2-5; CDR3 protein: CASSSLGETQYF; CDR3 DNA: TGTGCCAGCAGTTCTTTAGGGGAGACCCAGTACTTC
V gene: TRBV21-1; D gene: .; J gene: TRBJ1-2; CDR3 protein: CASQFSGKNTNYGYTF; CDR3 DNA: TGTGCCAGCCAATTTTCGGGGAAAAACACTAACTATGGCTACACCTTC
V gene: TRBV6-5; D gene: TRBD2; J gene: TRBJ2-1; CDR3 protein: CASSYQRTSGAGEQFF; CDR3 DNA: TGTGCCAGCAGTTACCAACGGACTAGCGGGGCGGGTGAGCAGTTCTTC
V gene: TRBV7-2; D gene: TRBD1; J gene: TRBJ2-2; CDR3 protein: CASSLRTGQAGELFF; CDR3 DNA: TGTGCCAGCAGCTTACGGACAGGGCAGGCCGGGGAGCTGTTTTTT
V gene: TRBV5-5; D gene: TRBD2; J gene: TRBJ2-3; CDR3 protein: CASSLGGAGGTDTQYF; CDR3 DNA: TGTGCCAGCAGCTTGGGCGGTGCGGGAGGCACAGATACGCAGTATTTT